This section outlines one T cell receptor beta chain sequence together with its context. The template used for profiling TCR beta VDJ and CDR3 was genomic DNA. Via MiXCR, TCRdb re-called the reads, giving one row per CDR3 protein. The table lists over 150,000 distinct CDR3 sequences, around 45% of them singletons, with 1.1% in the top ten. This specimen comes from a study of CD8+CD57+ T cells in acquired aplastic anemia. The overall study: The mean DNA yield obtained from sorted CD4+ and CD8+ cells came to around 3 ug.

Germline V gene sequence: CDR1 LGHDT, CDR2 YNNKEL (reference sequence). The CDR3 has 16 residues. V gave up 1 base and J gave up 0 bases, with 12 bases separating them. This TCR came from a human donor in good health. Sequenced material: sorted CD4+, CD8+, or CD8+CD57+ T cells (not recorded which) from PBMCs. The chain is built from TRBV3-1 and TRBJ2-5; either TRBD1 or TRBD2 may supply D (5 bases each). The CDR3 is CASSQVTGPNQETQYF. DNA for the CDR3: TGTGCCAGCAGCCAAGTTACGGGACCAAACCAAGAGACCCAGTACTTC.